Each of the 6 T cell receptor beta chains below was sequenced from the same sample in a study of T cell responses to AZD1222 COVID-19 vaccine. The table came from immunoSEQ multiplex PCR; TCRdb's copy has only in-frame clones and leaves some out. The sample has around 130,000 clones; over 90% are singletons. The specimen was peripheral blood, collected on day 0 of AZD1222 vaccination. The receptors were gathered from an adult in good health.

This clone was detected only once. The CDR3: CASSRGASYEQYF. CDR3 nucleotides: TGCGCCAGCAGTCGCGGGGCCTCCTACGAGCAGTACTTC. This sequence joins TRBV5-1 and TRBJ2-7, with D tentatively TRBD2 (6 bases). Germline assignment: CDR1 SGHRS and CDR2 YFSETQ. V was clipped by 5 bases and J by 0 bases, with 9 bases between them. The CDR3 length is 13 residues.

This clone was seen a handful of times. The rearrangement uses TRBV5-1 and TRBJ1-1, with D possibly TRBD1 on 6 matching bases. CDR1 and CDR2 (germline): SGHRS, YFSETQ. V shed 4 bases and J shed 1 base, with 20 bases lying between them. The CDR3 covers 17 residues. The CDR3 region is CASSPGQIGGGNTEAFF. CDR3 coding DNA: TGCGCCAGCAGCCCCGGACAGATCGGGGGAGGGAACACTGAAGCTTTCTTT. The whole variable domain, filled in from reference TRBV5-1 and TRBJ1-1, reads KAGVTQTPRYLIKTRGQQVTLSCSPISGHRSVSWYQQTPGQGLQFLFEYFSETQRNKGNFPGRFSGRQFSNSRSEMNVSTLELGDSALYLCASSPGQIGGGNTEAFFGQGTRLTVV.

The chain combines TRBV2 with TRBJ1-2; no definite D call. The CDR3 consists of 11 residues. V lost 3 bases and J lost 9, with 8 bases in between. In germline, CDR1 is SNHLY, CDR2 FYNNEI. The CDR3, as DNA: TGTGCCAGCAGTGACGTGGTACGCTACACCTTC. It translates to CASSDVVRYTF. The full variable domain, in which reference TRBV2 and TRBJ1-2 provide the parts outside the CDR3, is EPEVTQTPSHQVTQMGQEVILRCVPISNHLYFYWYRQILGQKVEFLVSFYNNEISEKSEIFDDQFSVERPDGSNFTLKIRSTKLEDSAMYFCASSDVVRYTFGSGTRLTVV.

The chain joins TRBV18 to TRBJ1-4, with TRBD1 matching over 7 bases. This CDR3 comprises 16 residues. The V gene's germline CDR1 is KGHSH and CDR2 LQKENI. V dropped 4 bases and J dropped 7; count of bases not matched to a gene: 12. DNA of the CDR3: TGTGCCAGCTCACTCGGTCAGACAGGGCACGGTGAAAAACTGTTTTTT. Translating it yields CASSLGQTGHGEKLFF.

The rearrangement links TRBV7-9 to TRBJ1-6, with D tentatively TRBD1 (6 bases). In germline, CDR1 is SEHNR, CDR2 FQNEAQ (reference sequence). V lost 3 bases and J 0 bases, leaving 9 bases between the germline ends. The length of the CDR3 is 16 residues. The CDR3, as DNA: TGTGCCAGCAGCTTTAGGGGGAGCTCCTATAATTCACCCCTCCACTTT. Amino acids: CASSFRGSSYNSPLHF.

The V gene is TRBV3-1 (or the pseudogene TRBV3-2), the J gene TRBJ2-2, with TRBD1 as a possible D gene (5 bases). The CDR3 is made up of 15 amino acids. With 2 bases removed from V and 4 bases from J, the gap between germline ends came to 11 bases. The V gene's germline CDR1 is LGHDT and CDR2 YNNKEL (reference sequence). The CDR3 DNA sequence: TGTGCCAGCAGCCAAAAGCATAGGGGCACCGGGGAGCTGTTTTTT. This translates into CASSQKHRGTGELFF.